This T cell receptor (beta chain) was found in a study of patients and donors after allogeneic stem cell transplantation. V trimming: 4 bases; J trimming: 1 base; junction bases outside the gene matches: 8. This CDR3 region has 17 residues. Germline CDR1 reads SGHRS; CDR2 reads YFSETQ. TCRdb re-called the RT-PCR reads through MiXCR, storing one row per CDR3 protein. The table shows some 200,000 distinct CDR3 sequences, with 41% occurring only once. Source material: blood, either unsorted or a sorted T cell fraction (not recorded which). This sequence joins TRBV5-1 and TRBJ1-1; 12 bases agree with TRBD1. This clonotype was sampled from a human donor who was either an allogeneic HSCT recipient or a stem cell or donor lymphocyte infusion donor (not recorded which). It is not recorded whose cells these are; they may come from a transplant donor. As DNA, the CDR3 is TGCGCCAGCAGCCCGGGGACAGGGGGCGCGGCGAACACTGAAGCTTTCTTT. Residues: CASSPGTGGAANTEAFF.